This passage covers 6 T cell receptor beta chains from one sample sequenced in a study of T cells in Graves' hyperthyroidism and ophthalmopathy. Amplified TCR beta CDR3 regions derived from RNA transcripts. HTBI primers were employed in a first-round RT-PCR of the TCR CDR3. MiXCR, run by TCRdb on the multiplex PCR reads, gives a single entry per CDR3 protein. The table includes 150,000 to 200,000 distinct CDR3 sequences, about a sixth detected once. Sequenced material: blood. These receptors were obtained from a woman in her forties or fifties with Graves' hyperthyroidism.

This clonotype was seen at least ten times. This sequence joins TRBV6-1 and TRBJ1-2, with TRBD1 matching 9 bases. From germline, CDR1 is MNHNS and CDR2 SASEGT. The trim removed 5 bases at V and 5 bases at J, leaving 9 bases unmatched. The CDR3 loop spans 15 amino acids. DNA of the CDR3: TGTGCCAGCAGTACGGCCGGGACAGGGCGGTATGGCTACACCTTC. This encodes CASSTAGTGRYGYTF.

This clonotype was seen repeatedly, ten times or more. CDR3 sequence: CASSSTEGRSPLHF. The CDR3 nucleotides are TGTGCCAGCAGCTCGACTGAGGGTCGGTCACCCCTCCACTTT. The rearrangement uses TRBV7-8 and TRBJ1-6; unclear D gene. Germline CDR1 SGHVS, CDR2 FQNEAQ. Trimming stripped 4 bases from V and 10 bases from J, with 14 bases between. The CDR3 length is 14 residues.

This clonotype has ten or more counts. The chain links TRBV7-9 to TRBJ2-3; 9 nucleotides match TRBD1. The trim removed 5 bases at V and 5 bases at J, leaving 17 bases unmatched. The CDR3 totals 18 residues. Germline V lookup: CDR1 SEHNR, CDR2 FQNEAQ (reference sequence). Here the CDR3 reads CASSRGSIRDRAEDTQYF. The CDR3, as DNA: TGTGCCAGCAGCCGGGGATCCATCCGGGACAGGGCTGAAGATACGCAGTATTTT.

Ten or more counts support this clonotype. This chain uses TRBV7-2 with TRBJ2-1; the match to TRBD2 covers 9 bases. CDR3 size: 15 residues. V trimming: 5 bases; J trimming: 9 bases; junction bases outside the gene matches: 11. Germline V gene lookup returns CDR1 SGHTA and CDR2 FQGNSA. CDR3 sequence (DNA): TGTGCCAGCAGCATCACCGGGACTAGCCGCGGTGAGCAGTTCTTC. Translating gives CASSITGTSRGEQFF. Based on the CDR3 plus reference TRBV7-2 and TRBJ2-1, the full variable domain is GAGVSQSPSNKVTEKGKDVELRCDPISGHTALYWYRQSLGQGLEFLIYFQGNSAPDKSGLPSDRFSAERTGGSVSTLTIQRTQQEDSAVYLCASSITGTSRGEQFFGPGTRLTVL.

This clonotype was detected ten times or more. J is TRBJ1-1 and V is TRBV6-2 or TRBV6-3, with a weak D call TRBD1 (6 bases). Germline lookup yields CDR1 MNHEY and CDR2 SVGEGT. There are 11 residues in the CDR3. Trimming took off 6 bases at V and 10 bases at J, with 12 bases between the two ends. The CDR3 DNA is TGTGCCAGCAGCAACAGGGTTGGAGCTTTCTTT. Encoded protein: CASSNRVGAFF.

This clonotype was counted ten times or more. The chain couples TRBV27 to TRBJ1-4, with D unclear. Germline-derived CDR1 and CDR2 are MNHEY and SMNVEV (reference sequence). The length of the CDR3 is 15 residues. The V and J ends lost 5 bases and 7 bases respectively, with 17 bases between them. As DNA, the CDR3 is TGTGCCAGCAGTGCGCAGTCCCCCGGGGTTGAAAAACTGTTTTTT. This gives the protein CASSAQSPGVEKLFF.